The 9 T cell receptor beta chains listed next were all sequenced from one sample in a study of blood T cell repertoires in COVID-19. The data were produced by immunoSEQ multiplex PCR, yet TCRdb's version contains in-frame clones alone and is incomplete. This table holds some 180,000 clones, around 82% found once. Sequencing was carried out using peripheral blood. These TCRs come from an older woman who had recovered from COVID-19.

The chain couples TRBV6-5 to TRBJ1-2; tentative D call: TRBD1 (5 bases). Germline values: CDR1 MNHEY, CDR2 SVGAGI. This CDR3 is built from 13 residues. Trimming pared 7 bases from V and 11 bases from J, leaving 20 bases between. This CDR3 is CASTRVVGRRYTF. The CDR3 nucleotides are TGTGCCAGCACCAGGGTGGTTGGTAGGAGATACACCTTC.

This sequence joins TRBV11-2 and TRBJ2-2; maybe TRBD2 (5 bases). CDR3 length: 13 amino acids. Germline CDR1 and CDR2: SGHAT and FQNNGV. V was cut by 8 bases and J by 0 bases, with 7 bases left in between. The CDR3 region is CASGGPNTGELFF. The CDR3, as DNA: TGTGCCAGCGGAGGACCGAACACCGGGGAGCTGTTTTTT.

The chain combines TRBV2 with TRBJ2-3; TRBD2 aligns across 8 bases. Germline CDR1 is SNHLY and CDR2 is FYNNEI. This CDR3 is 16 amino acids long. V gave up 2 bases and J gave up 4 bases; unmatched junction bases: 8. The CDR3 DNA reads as TGTGCCAGCAGTGAACGGGTAGCGGGGCAGGCAGATACGCAGTATTTT. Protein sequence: CASSERVAGQADTQYF. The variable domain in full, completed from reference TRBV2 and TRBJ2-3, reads EPEVTQTPSHQVTQMGQEVILRCVPISNHLYFYWYRQILGQKVEFLVSFYNNEISEKSEIFDDQFSVERPDGSNFTLKIRSTKLEDSAMYFCASSERVAGQADTQYFGPGTRLTVL.

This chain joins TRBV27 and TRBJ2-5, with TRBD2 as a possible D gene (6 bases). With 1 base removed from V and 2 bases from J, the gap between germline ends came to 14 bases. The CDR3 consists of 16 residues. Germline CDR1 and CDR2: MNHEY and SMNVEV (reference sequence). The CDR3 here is CASSLYRAGLQETQYF. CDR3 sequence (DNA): TGTGCCAGCAGTTTATATAGGGCGGGGCTGCAAGAGACCCAGTACTTC.

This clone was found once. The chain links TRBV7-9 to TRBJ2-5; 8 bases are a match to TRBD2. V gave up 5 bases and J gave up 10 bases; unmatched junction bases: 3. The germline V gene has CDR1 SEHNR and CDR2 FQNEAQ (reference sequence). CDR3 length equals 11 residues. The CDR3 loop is CASSPGGGQYF. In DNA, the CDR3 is TGTGCCAGCAGCCCGGGGGGGGGCCAGTACTTC.

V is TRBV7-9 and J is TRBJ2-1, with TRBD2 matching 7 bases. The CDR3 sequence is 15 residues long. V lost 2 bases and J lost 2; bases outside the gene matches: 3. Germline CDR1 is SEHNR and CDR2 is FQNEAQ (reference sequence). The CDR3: CASSLIGTTYNEQFF. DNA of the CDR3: TGTGCCAGCAGCTTAATAGGGACTACCTACAATGAGCAGTTCTTC. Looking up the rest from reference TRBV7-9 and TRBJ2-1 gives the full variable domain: DTGVSQNPRHKITKRGQNVTFRCDPISEHNRLYWYRQTLGQGPEFLTYFQNEAQLEKSRLLSDRFSAERPKGSFSTLEIQRTEQGDSAMYLCASSLIGTTYNEQFFGPGTRLTVL.

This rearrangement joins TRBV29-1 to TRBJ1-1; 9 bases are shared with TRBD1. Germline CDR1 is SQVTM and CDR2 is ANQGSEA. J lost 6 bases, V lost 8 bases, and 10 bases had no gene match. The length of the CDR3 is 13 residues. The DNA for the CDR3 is TGCAGCACCCCGGGACAGGGTTGGGCTGAAGCTTTCTTT. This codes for CSTPGQGWAEAFF. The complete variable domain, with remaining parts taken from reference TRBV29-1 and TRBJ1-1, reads SAVISQKPSRDICQRGTSLTIQCQVDSQVTMMFWYRQQPGQSLTLIATANQGSEATYESGFVIDKFPISRPNLTFSTLTVSNMSPEDSSIYLCSTPGQGWAEAFFGQGTRLTVV.

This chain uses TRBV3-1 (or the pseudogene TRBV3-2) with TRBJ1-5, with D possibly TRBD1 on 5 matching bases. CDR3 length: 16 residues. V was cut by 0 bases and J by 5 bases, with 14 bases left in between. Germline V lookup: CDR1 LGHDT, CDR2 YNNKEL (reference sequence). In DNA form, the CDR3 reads TGTGCCAGCAGCCAAGAAAGTCAGGGCGTCCATCAGCCCCAGCATTTT. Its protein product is CASSQESQGVHQPQHF.

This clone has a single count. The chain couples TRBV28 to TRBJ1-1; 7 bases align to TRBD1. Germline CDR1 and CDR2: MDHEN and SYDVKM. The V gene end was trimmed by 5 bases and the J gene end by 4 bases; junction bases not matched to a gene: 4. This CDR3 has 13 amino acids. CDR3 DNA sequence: TGTGCCAGCAGTCCCTGGACAGGCACTGAAGCTTTCTTT. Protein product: CASSPWTGTEAFF.